This T cell receptor beta chain was captured by sequencing in a study of molecular identifiers for immune sequencing clone quantification. As for this clonotype: Its specificity is not known.

MiXCR was run by TCRdb on the PCR reads, yielding one entry per CDR3 protein. Found here are about 640,000 distinct CDR3 sequences, approximately 20% of them singletons; the top ten hold roughly 0.9%. General observations from the study: Clonotypes topping 20 RNA copies carried over 99% of effector molecules but under 1% of naive ones. Single-cell amounts of spiked Jurkat TCR RNA were reportedly detectable among about a million naive cells.

Germline V lookup: CDR1 SEHNR, CDR2 FQNEAQ (reference sequence). The V and J ends lost 5 bases and 2 bases respectively, with 19 bases between them. CDR3 length: 16 residues. The sequencing input was naive CD8+ T cells from blood, with Jurkat cell RNA spiked in. Sample subset: FACS-sorted CD8+CD4-CCR7+CD45RA+ naive T cells. V gene TRBV7-9 combines with J gene TRBJ2-7; a weak D match, TRBD1 (6 bases). The receptor was derived from a human donor in good health. Some libraries in this study had Jurkat cell RNA spiked in. Here the CDR3 reads CASSGSGTLSPYEQYF. The CDR3, as DNA: TGTGCCAGCAGCGGATCCGGGACATTGAGCCCCTACGAGCAGTACTTC.